This T cell receptor (beta chain) was recovered during a study of cytomegalovirus exposure and HLA in healthy donors. General study points: Later, an analysis found that TCR clusters from the first cohort tended to co-occur in the 90 to 150 validation repertoires. The listing of 160 or so TCR beta chains classed them as cytomegalovirus-associated. Most TCR sequences proved rare, with some public TCRs found in many donors.

A note on this clone: Its antigen is undetermined.

This CDR3 has 16 residues. Trimming took 0 bases from V and 0 from J, leaving 12 bases between them. CDR1 and CDR2 (germline): LGHNA, YNFKEQ. Repertoires were generated with immunoSEQ multiplex PCR, while TCRdb's copy carries only in-frame clones and drops some. This table has 300,000 to 450,000 clones, 70% to 90% appearing once. The specimen was PBMCs. The receptor was derived from a woman between 18 and 29 years old in good health and CMV-seronegative. The genes are TRBV4-2 and TRBJ2-7; TRBD2 is a possible D gene (5 bases). The CDR3 DNA sequence: TGTGCCAGCAGCCAAGAGAGCGGAAGCGGCTCCTACGAGCAGTACTTC. This codes for CASSQESGSGSYEQYF.